This T cell receptor (beta chain) appears in the sequencing data of a study of memory CD4+ T cells and cytomegalovirus serostatus. Findings and limits, study-wide: CD4+ memory repertoires contained about two fifths of the roughly 150 reported CMV TCRbeta sequences. The CMV-associated TCR signature appears largely within the CD4+ memory repertoire.

There are 13 residues in the CDR3. The germline V gene has CDR1 MGHRA and CDR2 YSYEKL. V lost 1 base and J lost 7, with 10 bases in between. The sort gate was single viable CD3+CD4+CD8-CD45RO+ cells for memory CD4+ T cells. Total CD4+ T cells were enriched by CD4 positive selection. How the authors handled the data: After removing out-of-frame reads, 2.3 million or so distinct TCRbeta sequences remained. Assay used: immunoSEQ multiplex PCR; TCRdb lists only in-frame clones, some missing. D and trimming were read from the DNA, whereas the V and J calls and clone size are those reported in that table. The table lists under 85,000 clones, roughly 80% of them singletons. As to this clone: Its antigen is not known.

The TCR comes from an adult in good health and CMV-seropositive. The sequenced sample was memory CD4+ T cells from blood. The chain couples TRBV4-1 to TRBJ1-2; D remains ambiguous. The CDR3 DNA follows: TGCGCCAGCAGCCAAGCAGGCACGGCTGGCTACACCTTC. Residues: CASSQAGTAGYTF.